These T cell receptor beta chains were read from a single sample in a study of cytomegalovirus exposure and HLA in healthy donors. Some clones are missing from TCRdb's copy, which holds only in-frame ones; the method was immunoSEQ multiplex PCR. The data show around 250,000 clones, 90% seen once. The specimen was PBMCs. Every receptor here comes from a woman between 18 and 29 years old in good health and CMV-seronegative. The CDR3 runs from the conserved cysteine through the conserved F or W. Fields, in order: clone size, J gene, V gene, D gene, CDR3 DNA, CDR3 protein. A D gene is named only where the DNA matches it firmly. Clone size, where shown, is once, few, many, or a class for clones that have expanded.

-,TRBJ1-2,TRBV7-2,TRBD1,TGTGCCAGCAGCTTAGGACAGGGGGCGTCAGAGGCAGGTGGCTACACCTTC,CASSLGQGASEAGGYTF
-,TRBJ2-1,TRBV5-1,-,TGCGCCAGCAGCTTGGTGGAGGGTCTACTCAATGAGCAGTTCTTC,CASSLVEGLLNEQFF
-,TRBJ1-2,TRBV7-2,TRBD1,TGTGCCAGCAGCACGGACAGGCTGCCGGGGTCCTATGGCTACACCTTC,CASSTDRLPGSYGYTF
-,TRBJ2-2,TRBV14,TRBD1,TGTGCCAGCCGACGACAGGGGGGCACCGGGGAGCTGTTTTTT,CASRRQGGTGELFF
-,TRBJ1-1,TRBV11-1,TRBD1,TGTGCCAGCAGCCAAACAGGGGAGAACACTGAAGCTTTCTTT,CASSQTGENTEAFF
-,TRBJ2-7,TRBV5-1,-,TGCGCCAGCAGACTAACAGGCGCGGCCGATTCCTACTCCTACGAGCAGTACTTC,CASRLTGAADSYSYEQYF
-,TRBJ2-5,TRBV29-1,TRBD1,TGCAGCGTAGAAACAGGGGGCAGGGGGGAGACCCAGTACTTC,CSVETGGRGETQYF
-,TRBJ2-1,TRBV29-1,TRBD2,TGCAGCGTTGCCCTAGCGGGGGAATACAATGAGCAGTTCTTC,CSVALAGEYNEQFF
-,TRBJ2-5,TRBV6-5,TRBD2,TGTGCCAGCAGTATGAGCGGGGGGTCCGAGACCCAGTACTTC,CASSMSGGSETQYF
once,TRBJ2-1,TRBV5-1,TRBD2,TGCGCCAGCAGCTTGGGGGACTACAACAATGAGCAGTTCTTC,CASSLGDYNNEQFF
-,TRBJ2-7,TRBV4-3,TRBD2,TGCGCCAGCAGCCAAGATCCAGCGGGGAGCTCCTACGAGCAGTACTTC,CASSQDPAGSSYEQYF
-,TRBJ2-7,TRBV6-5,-,TGTGCCAGCAGTTACTCGATTCAGGGAAGGTACGAGCAGTACTTC,CASSYSIQGRYEQYF
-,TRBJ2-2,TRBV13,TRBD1,TGTGCCAGCAGGACCGGGACAGGGGTCACCGGGGAGCTGTTTTTT,CASRTGTGVTGELFF
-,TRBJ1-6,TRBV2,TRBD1,TGTGCCAGCCGAGGACAGGAGGATTCACCCCTCCACTTT,CASRGQEDSPLHF
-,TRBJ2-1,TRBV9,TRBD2,TGTGCCAGCAGCGCTGACTCCAGCGGGGAGTTCTTC,CASSADSSGEFF
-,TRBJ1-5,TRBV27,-,TGTGCCAGCAGTGGACTTTCTAGCAATCAGCCCCAGCATTTT,CASSGLSSNQPQHF
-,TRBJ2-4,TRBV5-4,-,TGTGCCAGCAGCGAAAATTCTATAGCCAAAAACATTCAGTACTTC,CASSENSIAKNIQYF
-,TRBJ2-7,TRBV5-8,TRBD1,TGTGCCAGCAGCTTGGAGGGACAGGGGTACTACGAGCAGTACTTC,CASSLEGQGYYEQYF
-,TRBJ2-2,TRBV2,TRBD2,TGTGCCAGCAGGGTTGACTGGCGGGGGGGCCAGGACACCGGGGAGCTGTTTTTT,CASRVDWRGGQDTGELFF
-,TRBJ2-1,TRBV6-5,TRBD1,TGTGCCAGCAGAAGTGGACAGGGGATTATCGATGAGCAGTTCTTC,CASRSGQGIIDEQFF
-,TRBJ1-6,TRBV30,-,TGTGCCTGGAGACCAGGGTACAATTCACCCCTCCACTTT,CAWRPGYNSPLHF
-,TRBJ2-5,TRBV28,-,TGTGCCAGCAGCTATGGCGGGGCCCCAGAGACCCAGTACTTC,CASSYGGAPETQYF
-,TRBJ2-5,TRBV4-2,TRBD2,TGTGCCAGCAGCCAAGATCATTCTAGCGGGGAAGAGACCCAGTACTTC,CASSQDHSSGEETQYF
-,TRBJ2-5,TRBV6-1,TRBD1,TGTGCCAGCAGTGGGGGACAGGGCCGTCAAGAGACCCAGTACTTC,CASSGGQGRQETQYF
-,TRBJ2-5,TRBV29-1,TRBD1,TGCAGCGTTGACCCGACAGGGTTGAAGACCCAGTACTTC,CSVDPTGLKTQYF
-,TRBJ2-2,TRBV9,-,TGTGCCAGCAGCGTCTCCGGGACTCCGACCGGGGAGCTGTTTTTT,CASSVSGTPTGELFF
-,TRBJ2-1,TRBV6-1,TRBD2,TGTGCCAGCAGCCAGTCCCGGGGGGGCAATGAGCAGTTCTTC,CASSQSRGGNEQFF
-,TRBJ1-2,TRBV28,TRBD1,TGTGCCAGCACCCTTCCGGGACAGGGGAATGGCTACACCTTC,CASTLPGQGNGYTF
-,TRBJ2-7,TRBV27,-,TGTGCCAGCAGTTCCAGTCCCTACGAGCAGTACTTC,CASSSSPYEQYF
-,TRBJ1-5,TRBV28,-,TGTGCCACCGAGACAGGATTGTATCAGCCCCAGCATTTT,CATETGLYQPQHF
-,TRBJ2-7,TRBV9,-,TGTGCCAGCAGCGCACAGGGCTCAAGCTCCTACGAGCAGTACTTC,CASSAQGSSSYEQYF
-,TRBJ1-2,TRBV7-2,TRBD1,TGTGCCAGCAGTCCTCTGCGGACAGGGAACTATGGCTACACCTTC,CASSPLRTGNYGYTF
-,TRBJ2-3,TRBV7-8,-,TGTGCCAGCTGGAGGAGCGAAGCGAACACAGATACGCAGTATTTT,CASWRSEANTDTQYF
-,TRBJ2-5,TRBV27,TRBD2,TGTGCCAGCAGTCACTACGGGGGGGGCCAAGAGACCCAGTACTTC,CASSHYGGGQETQYF
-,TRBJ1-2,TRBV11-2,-,TGTGCCAGCAGCTTTATGGGACACGTAAAAAACTATGGCTACACCTTC,CASSFMGHVKNYGYTF
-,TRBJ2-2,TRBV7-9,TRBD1,TGTGCCAGCAGTCTTAGACAGGGGGCTGGCGCCGGGGAGCTGTTTTTT,CASSLRQGAGAGELFF
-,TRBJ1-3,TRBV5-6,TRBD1,TGTGCCAGCAGCTTGATACCAGGGGGCGCTGAGGGAAACACCATATATTTT,CASSLIPGGAEGNTIYF
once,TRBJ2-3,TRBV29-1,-,TGCAGCGTTTACCCTACAGGGAAGTCGCAGTATTTT,CSVYPTGKSQYF
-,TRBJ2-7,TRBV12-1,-,TGTGCCAGCAGCCCCCCCGGATCGGGGGGGACCTCCGATTCCTCCTACGAGCAGTACTTC,CASSPPGSGGTSDSSYEQYF
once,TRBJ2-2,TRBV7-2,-,TGTGCCAGCAGGCAACTAGTGACCGGGGAGCTGTTTTTT,CASRQLVTGELFF
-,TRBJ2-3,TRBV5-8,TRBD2,TGTGCCAGCAGCTACGCCGGCGGGGGGCACACAGATACGCAGTATTTT,CASSYAGGGHTDTQYF
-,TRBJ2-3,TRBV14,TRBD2,TGTGCCAGCAGCCGGGCAGGGAGGGCAGATACGCAGTATTTT,CASSRAGRADTQYF
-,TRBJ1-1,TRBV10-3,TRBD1,TGTGCCATCAGGGAACAGGGGGCTGGCACTGAAGCTTTCTTT,CAIREQGAGTEAFF
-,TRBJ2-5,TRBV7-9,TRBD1,TGTGCCAGCAGCTCTCCTCGATCCGGACAGGGGCTGGAGACCCAGTACTTC,CASSSPRSGQGLETQYF
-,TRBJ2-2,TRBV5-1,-,TGCGCCAGCAGCTTGGTCCGGGAGACCGGGGAGCTGTTTTTT,CASSLVRETGELFF
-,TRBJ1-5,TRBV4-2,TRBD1,TGTGCCAGCAGCCCACAGGGGCCGGGAGGGGCGTACAGCAATCAGCCCCAGCATTTT,CASSPQGPGGAYSNQPQHF
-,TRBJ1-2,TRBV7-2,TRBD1,TGTGCCAGCAGCTCCGACAGGGAGAAAGGCTACACCTTC,CASSSDREKGYTF
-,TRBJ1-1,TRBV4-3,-,TGCGCCAGCAGCCGTACATCGAACACTGAAGCTTTCTTT,CASSRTSNTEAFF
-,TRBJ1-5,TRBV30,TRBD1,TGTGCCTGGAGGGGGACAGGGGGGTCTTATAGCAATCAGCCCCAGCATTTT,CAWRGTGGSYSNQPQHF
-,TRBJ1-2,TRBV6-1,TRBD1,TGTGCCAGCAGCCCGACAGGGGCGGGTGGCTACACCTTC,CASSPTGAGGYTF
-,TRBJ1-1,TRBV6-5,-,TGTGCCAGCAGTTACTCGTACCAGGAAGGCACTGAAGCTTTCTTT,CASSYSYQEGTEAFF
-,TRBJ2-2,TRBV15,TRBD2,TGTGCCACCAGCGTCGGGACTAGCGGGGGGGGCGTGAAGCTGTTTTTT,CATSVGTSGGGVKLFF
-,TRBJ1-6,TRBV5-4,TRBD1,TGTGCCAGCAGTTTGCCGGGACAGGGTAATTCACCCCTCCACTTT,CASSLPGQGNSPLHF